This T cell receptor (beta chain) appears in the sequencing data of a study of neurological immune-mediated disorders (dated by TCRdb to the late 2010s). About the full investigation: Of the approximately 34 multiple sclerosis patients, about 30 had relapsing-remitting MS and 3 had secondary progressive MS. The study compared peripheral blood TCR-beta repertoires of HTLV-I-associated myelopathy (HAM/TSP) patients, multiple sclerosis patients and healthy controls using UMI-based sequencing. The 90 to 120 TCR-beta libraries covered PBMC samples along with longitudinal samples, technical triplicates, and paired sorted CD4+ and CD8+ T-cell subsets. The cohort included approximately 70 subjects: roughly 14 with HAM/TSP, about 34 with multiple sclerosis, and approximately 20 healthy controls. Study-level results and caveats: TCR clonal expansion was highest in HAM/TSP patients and lowest in MS patients, with MS patients falling below even healthy controls. No identical CDR3 amino acid sequences were found to be shared among expanded clones across subjects, suggesting that TCR-beta repertoires were private in all groups. In a phylogenetic analysis, the repertoires of 18 out of 34 MS patients fell into a single cluster of related CDR3 sequences, pointing to a possible signature at the repertoire level. The MS cluster showed no association with clinical or MRI features, and the authors stated that larger cohorts are needed.

To synthesize cDNA, template-switch 5'RACE was performed with a primer carrying a 10-nucleotide random unique molecular identifier so that each TCR transcript was tagged. Every sequencing run yielded over 180 million TCR-beta sequences covering 15-18 subjects. The RNeasy kit was used to extract total RNA. TCR-beta VDJ regions were amplified with primers for the TCR constant region and the 5'RACE anchor, using the KAPA Real-time Library Amplification kit. Sample indexes and Illumina adaptors were added in a first PCR, after which library yield was increased in a second PCR. After Ampure bead purification, the roughly 650 bp TCR product was size-selected on a 2% E-gel SizeSelection system. Before pooling, library quality was assessed on a Bioanalyzer, concentration was determined with Qubit, and library quantification was performed with the Kapa Library Quantification kit. An Illumina HiSeq 2500 was used to sequence the libraries paired-end at 2 x 150 bp. To increase sequence diversity, roughly 23-30% phiX was spiked into each library pool. Concerning the study's data processing: Quality-filtered reads were processed with the UMI-based MiGEC pipeline, and over 75% of raw TCR sequences were removed by the MiGEC pipeline during error correction. VDJ genes were aligned to IMGT germline references, and each clonotype was defined by a unique CDR3 amino acid sequence together with V-J genes. Clonal expansion, Shannon diversity and CDR3 relatedness (CalcPairwiseDistances, ClusterSamples) were evaluated with VDJtools, and phylogenetic trees were built with CLCbio workbench. Clones with at least 8 unique UMIs were defined as expanded, with this threshold being based on coefficient-of-variation modelling across technical triplicates. The raw public data were reprocessed by TCRdb itself: fastp quality trimming at Q25, MiXCR clonotype calling, in-frame beta chains only. Each entry is one CDR3 protein sequence, shown with its most common DNA and genes. The V and J calls come from TCRdb's annotation, not from the publication. The sample includes around 50,000 distinct CDR3 sequences, with more than 3.5% observed a single time. Over 5% of the sample rests with the top ten.

This clonotype was counted ten times or more. The target of this receptor is not known. No base-level quality is on record; no much larger clone is a single base apart. From the germline V gene, CDR1 is SGHRS and CDR2 is YFSETQ. The CDR3 spans 15 residues, from the cysteine through the phenylalanine. The retained sequence is limited to the CDR3, 45 bases, with the frame set at the first base. The V and J ends are trimmed by 1 base and 4 bases, leaving 11 bases between them. Unsorted PBMC libraries were generated from 2 million PBMCs stored in RNAlater at -80 °C until RNA extraction. Multiple sclerosis patients were enrolled in a US clinical protocol evaluating disease progression by magnetic resonance imaging. Peripheral blood was subjected to Ficoll-Hypaque density gradient centrifugation to isolate PBMCs, which were then cryopreserved in liquid nitrogen.

Input material: PBMCs. The chain is assembled from TRBV5-1 and TRBJ2-2; the D gene assignment is ambiguous. This TCR came from a man between 60 and 75 years old with multiple sclerosis. The DNA sequence is as follows: TGCGCCAGCAGCTTGTCCTCTCTACGCACCGGGGAGCTGTTTTTT. This yields the protein CASSLSSLRTGELFF.